This T cell receptor beta chain was found in a study of CD4 T cells in relation to SARS-CoV-2 and coronaviruses (dated by TCRdb to the early 2020s). Context from the whole study: HLA restriction was mapped for shared crossreactive spike epitopes using patient-derived lymphoblastoid cell lines. Memory CD4+ T cell crossreactivity between SARS-CoV-2 and common cold coronavirus spike proteins was assessed at the TCR clonotype level in the study. Samples from three pre-COVID donors and the naive versus memory experiments were sequenced with the Adaptive Biotechnologies TCR-sequencing kit; other data were Illumina-based. Expansion assays from other donors in the study were sequenced with a different, Illumina-based TCR-beta assay. The investigation overall reported the following: Small numbers of patients and of tested TCRs limited the study. Roughly 64% of donors had memory CD4+ clonotypes that crossrecognized SARS-CoV-2 and at least one common cold coronavirus spike. No donor contributed both pre-pandemic and post-infection samples, which limited tracing the source of pre-existing responses. Naive versus memory sequencing indicated that memory recall responses, rather than primary responses primed during culture, are detected by the assay. Significantly weaker SARS-CoV-2-driven expansion was shown by crossreactive clones than by monoreactive clones, consistent with antigenic imprinting. Because the crossreactivity analysis focused on spike protein, crossreactivity against other viral proteins was not assessed.

DNA from uncultured naive and memory CD4+ T cells underwent immunoSEQ TCR-beta sequencing at deep resolution. Regarding the original processing steps: Preprocessing removed nonproductive sequences and CDR3s not starting with C, not ending with F or W, or shorter than 7 amino acids. Cultured and uncultured naive and memory CD4+ repertoires were searched for previously identified spike- and CEF-reactive CDR3s. CDR3 homology was quantified as pairwise Levenshtein distance, calculated with the stringdist R package after three terminal residues were trimmed from each end. Entries here come from immuneACCESS through TCRdb and include only in-frame sequences with V and J called. Some clones fail to appear in such tables; in the studies checked, an unresolved V gene covers under half of the shortfall, and the cause of the remainder is unknown. The DNA gave D and trimming, while V, J and clone size come from that table. The sample includes roughly 68,000 clones, with over 85% observed a single time. The top ten constitute around 0.21% of the sample.

CD4+ T cells from unexposed donors were collected before the COVID-19 pandemic (2011-2018). Naive and memory CD4+ T cells were separated from cryopreserved PBMCs through CD4 enrichment, which was followed by EasySep naive CD4+ T cell enrichment. Leukapheresis product for the unexposed donors was bought commercially. Ficoll-Paque PLUS gradient centrifugation was used to isolate PBMCs from either whole blood or leukapheresis product. PBMCs were either cryopreserved at -140°C or used fresh in the expansion assay. The QIAamp Micro DNA Kit was used to extract genomic DNA from the CD4+ T cells. According to the germline V gene, CDR1 reads SGHDT and CDR2 reads YYEEEE. V and J lose 0 bases and 12 bases, and a span of 19 bases separates them. The CDR3 numbers 15 residues from cysteine through phenylalanine. Only CDR3 DNA remains: 45 bases, in frame from the first base. In its sample, this clone was seen once. Its binding antigen is unknown. Nothing much larger sits one base from this clone, and base qualities are not available.

This chain joins TRBV5-6 to TRBJ2-1; the D element might be TRBD1 or TRBD2, as each aligns at 5 bases. The sequenced sample was naive CD4+ T cells from PBMCs. The cell subset or site label on this specimen signifies: naive CD4+ T cells isolated by negative enrichment. The clonotype originates from a human donor in good health. CDR3 protein: CASSLVHQGGGGQFF. The DNA reads as follows: TGTGCCAGCAGCTTGGTTCACCAGGGCGGTGGGGGGCAGTTCTTC.